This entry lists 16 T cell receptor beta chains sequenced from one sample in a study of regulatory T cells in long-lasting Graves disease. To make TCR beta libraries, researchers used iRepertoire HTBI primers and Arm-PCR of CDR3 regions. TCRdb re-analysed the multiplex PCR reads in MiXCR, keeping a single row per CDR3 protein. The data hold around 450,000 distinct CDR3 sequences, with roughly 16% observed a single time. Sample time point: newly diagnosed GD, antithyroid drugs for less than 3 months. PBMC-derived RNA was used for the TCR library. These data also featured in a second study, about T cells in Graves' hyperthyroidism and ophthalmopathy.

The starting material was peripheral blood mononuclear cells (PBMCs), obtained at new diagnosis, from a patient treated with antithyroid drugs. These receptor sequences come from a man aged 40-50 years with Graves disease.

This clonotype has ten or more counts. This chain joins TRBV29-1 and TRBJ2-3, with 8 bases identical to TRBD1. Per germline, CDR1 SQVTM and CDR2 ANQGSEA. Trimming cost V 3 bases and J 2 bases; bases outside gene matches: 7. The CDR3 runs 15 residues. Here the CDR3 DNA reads TGCAGCGTTGAGGGACAGGAGGGACTCACAGATACGCAGTATTTT. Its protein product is CSVEGQEGLTDTQYF.

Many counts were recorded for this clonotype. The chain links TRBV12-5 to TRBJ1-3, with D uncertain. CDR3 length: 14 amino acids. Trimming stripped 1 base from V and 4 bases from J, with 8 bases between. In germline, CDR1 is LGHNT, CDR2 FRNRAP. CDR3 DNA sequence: TGTGCTAGTGGTTTGGGGGTGGAGGGAAACACCATATATTTT. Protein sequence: CASGLGVEGNTIYF.

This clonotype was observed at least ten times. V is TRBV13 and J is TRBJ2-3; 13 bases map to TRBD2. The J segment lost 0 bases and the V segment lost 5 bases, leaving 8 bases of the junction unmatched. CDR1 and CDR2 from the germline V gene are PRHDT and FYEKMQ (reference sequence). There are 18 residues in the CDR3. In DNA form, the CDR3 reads TGTGCCAGCAGCAATAGACTAGCGGGAGGAACAAGCACAGATACGCAGTATTTT. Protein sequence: CASSNRLAGGTSTDTQYF.

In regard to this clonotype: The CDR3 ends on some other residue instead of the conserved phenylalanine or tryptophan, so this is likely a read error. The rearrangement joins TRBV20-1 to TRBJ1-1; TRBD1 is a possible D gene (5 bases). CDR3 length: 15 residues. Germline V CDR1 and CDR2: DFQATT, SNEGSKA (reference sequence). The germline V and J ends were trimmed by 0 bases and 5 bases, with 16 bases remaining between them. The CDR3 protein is CSARDPAGRRTEAFS. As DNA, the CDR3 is TGCAGTGCTAGAGATCCGGCAGGGCGGCGGACTGAAGCTTTCTCT.

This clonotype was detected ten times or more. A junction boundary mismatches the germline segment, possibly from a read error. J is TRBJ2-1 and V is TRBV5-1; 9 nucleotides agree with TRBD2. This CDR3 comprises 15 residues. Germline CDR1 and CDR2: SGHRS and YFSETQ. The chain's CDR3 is CASSPGLASYNEQFF. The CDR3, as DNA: TGTGCCAGCAGCCCAGGACTAGCGTCATACAATGAGCAGTTCTTC.

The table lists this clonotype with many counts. This CDR3 is CSAREGARAEQYF. In nucleotides, the CDR3 is TGCAGTGCTAGAGAGGGGGCGCGGGCCGAGCAGTACTTC. The chain recombines TRBV20-1 with TRBJ2-7; D is possibly TRBD1 (6 bases). Germline V CDR1 and CDR2: DFQATT, SNEGSKA (reference sequence). There are 13 residues in the CDR3. Trimming left V 0 bases short and J 6 bases short, with 12 bases between.

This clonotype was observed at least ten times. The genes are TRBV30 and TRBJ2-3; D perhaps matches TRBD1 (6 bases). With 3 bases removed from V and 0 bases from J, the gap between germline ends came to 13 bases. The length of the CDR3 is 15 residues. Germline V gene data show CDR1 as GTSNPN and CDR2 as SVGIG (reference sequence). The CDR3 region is CAWSNGQTSTDTQYF. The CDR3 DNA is TGTGCCTGGAGCAACGGACAGACAAGCACAGATACGCAGTATTTT.

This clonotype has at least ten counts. Here the CDR3 reads CASSGGDRKETQYF. In DNA form, the CDR3 reads TGTGCCAGCAGTGGTGGGGACAGGAAAGAGACCCAGTACTTC. The V gene is TRBV6-1, the J gene TRBJ2-5; 8 bases fit TRBD1. Germline V gene data show CDR1 as MNHNS and CDR2 as SASEGT. Trimming removed 4 bases from V and 3 bases from J; junction bases left unmatched: 4. The CDR3 is 14 amino acids.

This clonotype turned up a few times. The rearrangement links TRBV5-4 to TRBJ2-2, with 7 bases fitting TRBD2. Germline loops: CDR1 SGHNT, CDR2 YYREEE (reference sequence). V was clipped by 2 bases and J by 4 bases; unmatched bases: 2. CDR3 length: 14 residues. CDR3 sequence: CASSLLARTGELFF. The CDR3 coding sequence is TGTGCCAGCAGCTTACTAGCGCGCACCGGGGAGCTGTTTTTT.

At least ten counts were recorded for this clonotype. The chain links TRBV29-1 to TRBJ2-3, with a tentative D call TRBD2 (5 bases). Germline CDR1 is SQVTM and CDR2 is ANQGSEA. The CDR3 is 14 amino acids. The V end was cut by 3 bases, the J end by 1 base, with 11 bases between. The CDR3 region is CSVDRGYGTDTQYF. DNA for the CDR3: TGCAGCGTTGATCGCGGGTATGGCACAGATACGCAGTATTTT.

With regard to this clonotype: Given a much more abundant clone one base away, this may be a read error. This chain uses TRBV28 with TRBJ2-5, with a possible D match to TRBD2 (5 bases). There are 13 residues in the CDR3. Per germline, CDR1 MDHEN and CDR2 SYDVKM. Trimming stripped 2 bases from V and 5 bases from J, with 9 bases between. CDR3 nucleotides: TGTGCCAGCAGTTTAGGGTGGGAGGAGACCCAGTACTTC. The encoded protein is CASSLGWEETQYF.

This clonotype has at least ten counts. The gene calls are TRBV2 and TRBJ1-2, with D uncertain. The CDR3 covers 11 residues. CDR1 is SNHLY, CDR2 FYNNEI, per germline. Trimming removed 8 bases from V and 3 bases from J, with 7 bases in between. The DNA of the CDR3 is TGTGCCAGCGGCACAGACTATGGCTACACCTTC. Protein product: CASGTDYGYTF.

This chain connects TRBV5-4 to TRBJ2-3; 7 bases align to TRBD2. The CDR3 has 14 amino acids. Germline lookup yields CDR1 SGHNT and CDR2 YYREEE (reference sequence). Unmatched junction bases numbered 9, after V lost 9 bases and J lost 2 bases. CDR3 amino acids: CATTREDPTDTQYF. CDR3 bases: TGTGCCACAACACGGGAGGATCCCACAGATACGCAGTATTTT. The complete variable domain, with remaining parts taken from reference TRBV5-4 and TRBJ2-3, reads ETGVTQSPTHLIKTRGQQVTLRCSSQSGHNTVSWYQQALGQGPQFIFQYYREEENGRGNFPPRFSGLQFPNYSSELNVNALELDDSALYLCATTREDPTDTQYFGPGTRLTVL.

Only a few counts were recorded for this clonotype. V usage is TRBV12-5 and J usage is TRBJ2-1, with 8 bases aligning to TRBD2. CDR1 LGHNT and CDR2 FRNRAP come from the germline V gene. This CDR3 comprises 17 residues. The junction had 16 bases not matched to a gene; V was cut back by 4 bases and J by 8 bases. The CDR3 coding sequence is TGTGCTAGTGGTTCAAGCGGGAGTCGTTTTCTAGTTCATGAGCAGTTCTTC. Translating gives CASGSSGSRFLVHEQFF.

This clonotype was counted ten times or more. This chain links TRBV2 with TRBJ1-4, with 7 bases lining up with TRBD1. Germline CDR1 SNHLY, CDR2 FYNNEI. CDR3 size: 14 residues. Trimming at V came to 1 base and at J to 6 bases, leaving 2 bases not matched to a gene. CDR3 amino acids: CASSEGQGYEKLFF. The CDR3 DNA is TGTGCCAGCAGTGAAGGACAGGGTTATGAAAAACTGTTTTTT.

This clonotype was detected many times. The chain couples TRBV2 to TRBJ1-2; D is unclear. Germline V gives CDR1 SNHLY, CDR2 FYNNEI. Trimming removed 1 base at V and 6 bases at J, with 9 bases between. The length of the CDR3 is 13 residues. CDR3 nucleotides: TGTGCCAGCAGTGAAGGGCTGATAGATGGCTACACCTTC. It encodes CASSEGLIDGYTF.